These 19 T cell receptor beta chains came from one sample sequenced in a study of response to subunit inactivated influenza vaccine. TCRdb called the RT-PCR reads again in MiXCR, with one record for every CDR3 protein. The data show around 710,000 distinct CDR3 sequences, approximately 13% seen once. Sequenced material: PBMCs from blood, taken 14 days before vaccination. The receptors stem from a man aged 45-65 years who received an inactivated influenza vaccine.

For the CDR3, the DNA is TGCAGTGCTAGTTCGGCGGGAAGATCCATTACCCCTTACAATGAGCAGTTCTTC. It specifies CSASSAGRSITPYNEQFF. The chain combines TRBV20-1 with TRBJ2-1; a possible D gene is TRBD2 (6 bases). The CDR3 has 18 residues. Between the trimmed V and J ends, which lost 3 bases and 4 bases, there was a span of 25 bases. Looked up from germline, CDR1 is DFQATT and CDR2 is SNEGSKA (reference sequence).

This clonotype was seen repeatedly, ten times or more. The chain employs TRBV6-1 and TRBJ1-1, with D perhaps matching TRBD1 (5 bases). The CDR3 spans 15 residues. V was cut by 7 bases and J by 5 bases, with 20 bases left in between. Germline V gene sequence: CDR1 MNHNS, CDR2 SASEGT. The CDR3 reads CASTARPMTETEAFF. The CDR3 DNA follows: TGTGCCAGCACCGCGCGGCCCATGACAGAGACTGAAGCTTTCTTT.

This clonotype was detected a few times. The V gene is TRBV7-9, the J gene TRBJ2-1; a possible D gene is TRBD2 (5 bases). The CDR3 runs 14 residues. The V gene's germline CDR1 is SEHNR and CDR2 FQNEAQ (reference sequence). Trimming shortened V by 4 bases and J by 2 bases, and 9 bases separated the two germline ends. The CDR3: CASSSRETYNEQFF. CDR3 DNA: TGTGCCAGCAGCTCCCGGGAAACCTACAATGAGCAGTTCTTC.

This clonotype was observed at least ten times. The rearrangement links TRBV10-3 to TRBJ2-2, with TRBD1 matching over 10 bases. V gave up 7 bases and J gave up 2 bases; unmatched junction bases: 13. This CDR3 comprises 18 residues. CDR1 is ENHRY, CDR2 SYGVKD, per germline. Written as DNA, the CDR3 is TGTGCCATCAACCCAGGACAGGGGGTGACTTTTAACACCGGGGAGCTGTTTTTT. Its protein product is CAINPGQGVTFNTGELFF.

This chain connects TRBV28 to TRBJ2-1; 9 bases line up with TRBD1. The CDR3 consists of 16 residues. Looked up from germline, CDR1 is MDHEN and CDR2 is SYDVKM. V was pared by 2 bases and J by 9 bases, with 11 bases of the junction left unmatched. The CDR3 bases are TGTGCCAGCAGTTTAATCGGGTACAGGGGGCGCGGTGAGCAGTTCTTC. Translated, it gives CASSLIGYRGRGEQFF.

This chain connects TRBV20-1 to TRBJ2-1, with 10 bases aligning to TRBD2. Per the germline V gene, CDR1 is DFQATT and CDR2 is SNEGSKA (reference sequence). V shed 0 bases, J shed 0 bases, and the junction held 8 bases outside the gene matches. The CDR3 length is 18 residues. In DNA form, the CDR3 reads TGCAGTGCTAGAGAGTTAGCGGGAGGTACCAGCTCCTACAATGAGCAGTTCTTC. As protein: CSARELAGGTSSYNEQFF.

This CDR3 reads CSVTGLAGGADTQYF. For the CDR3, the DNA is TGCAGCGTTACCGGACTAGCGGGGGGCGCAGATACGCAGTATTTT. The chain carries TRBV29-1 and TRBJ2-3; 14 bases are a match to TRBD2. V lost 5 bases and J lost 4; bases outside the gene matches: 5. CDR1 SQVTM and CDR2 ANQGSEA come from the germline V gene. The CDR3 has 15 residues.

In DNA form, the CDR3 reads TGTGCCAGCAGTTCGGCCCCGGCCACCGGGGAGCTGTTTTTT. Encoded protein: CASSSAPATGELFF. The V gene is TRBV6-5, the J gene TRBJ2-2; D gene unclear. This CDR3 comprises 14 residues. With 4 bases removed from V and 4 bases from J, the gap between germline ends came to 10 bases. Germline V gives CDR1 MNHEY, CDR2 SVGAGI.

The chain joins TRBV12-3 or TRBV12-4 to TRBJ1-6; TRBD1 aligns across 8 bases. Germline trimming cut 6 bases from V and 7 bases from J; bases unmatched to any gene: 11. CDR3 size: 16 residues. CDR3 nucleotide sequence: TGTGCCAGCAGCTCTAGACAGGGGAGGGAGAATTCACCCCTCCACTTT. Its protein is CASSSRQGRENSPLHF.

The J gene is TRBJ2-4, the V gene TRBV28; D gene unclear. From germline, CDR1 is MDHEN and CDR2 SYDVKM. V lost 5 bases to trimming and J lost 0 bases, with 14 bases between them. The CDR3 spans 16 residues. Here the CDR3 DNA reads TGTGCCAGCAGTCCCCTTGTGACAATAGCCAAAAACATTCAGTACTTC. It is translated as CASSPLVTIAKNIQYF.

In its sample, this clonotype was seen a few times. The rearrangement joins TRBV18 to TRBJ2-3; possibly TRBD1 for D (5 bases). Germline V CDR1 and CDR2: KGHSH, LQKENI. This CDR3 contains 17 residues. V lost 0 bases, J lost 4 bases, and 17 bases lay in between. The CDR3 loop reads CASSPPRSGRSADTQYF. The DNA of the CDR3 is TGTGCCAGCTCACCACCCCGGTCAGGGCGGAGTGCAGATACGCAGTATTTT. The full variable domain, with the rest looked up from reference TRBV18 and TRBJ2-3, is NAGVMQNPRHLVRRRGQEARLRCSPMKGHSHVYWYRQLPEEGLKFMVYLQKENIIDESGMPKERFSAEFPKEGPSILRIQQVVRGDSAAYFCASSPPRSGRSADTQYFGPGTRLTVL.

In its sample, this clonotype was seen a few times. The CDR3 DNA sequence: TGTGCCAGTAATAAGGACAGGGGGTTTAATCAGCCCCAGCATTTT. It yields the protein CASNKDRGFNQPQHF. The chain employs TRBV2 and TRBJ1-5; 10 nucleotides align to TRBD1. Germline-derived CDR1 and CDR2 are SNHLY and FYNNEI. CDR3 length: 15 residues. The V and J ends lost 9 bases and 4 bases, in that order; junction bases with no gene match: 9. The whole variable domain, remainder taken from reference TRBV2 and TRBJ1-5, is EPEVTQTPSHQVTQMGQEVILRCVPISNHLYFYWYRQILGQKVEFLVSFYNNEISEKSEIFDDQFSVERPDGSNFTLKIRSTKLEDSAMYFCASNKDRGFNQPQHFGDGTRLSIL.

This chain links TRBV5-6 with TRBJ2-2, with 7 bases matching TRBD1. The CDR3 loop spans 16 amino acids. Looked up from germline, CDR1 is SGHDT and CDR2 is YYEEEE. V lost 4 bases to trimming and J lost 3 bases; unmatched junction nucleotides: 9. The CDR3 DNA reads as TGTGCCAGCAGCCCCCTTCTGACAGGGTACACCGGGGAGCTGTTTTTT. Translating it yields CASSPLLTGYTGELFF.

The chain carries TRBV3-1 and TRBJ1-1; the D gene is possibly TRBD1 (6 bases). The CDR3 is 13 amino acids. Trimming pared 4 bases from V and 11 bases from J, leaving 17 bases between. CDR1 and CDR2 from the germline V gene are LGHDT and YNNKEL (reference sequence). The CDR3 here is CASSLSTGIRAFF. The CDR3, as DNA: TGTGCCAGCAGCCTGAGCACAGGGATTCGGGCTTTCTTT.

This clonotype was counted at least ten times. CDR3 nucleotide sequence: TGCAGTGCTAGAGATGCAGGGGCAGGGTTCGACTACGAGCAGTACTTC. The encoded protein is CSARDAGAGFDYEQYF. V gene TRBV20-1 combines with J gene TRBJ2-7; perhaps TRBD1 as D (6 bases). The CDR3 is 16 residues long. Germline CDR1 DFQATT, CDR2 SNEGSKA (reference sequence). V was pared by 0 bases and J by 3 bases, with 18 bases between.

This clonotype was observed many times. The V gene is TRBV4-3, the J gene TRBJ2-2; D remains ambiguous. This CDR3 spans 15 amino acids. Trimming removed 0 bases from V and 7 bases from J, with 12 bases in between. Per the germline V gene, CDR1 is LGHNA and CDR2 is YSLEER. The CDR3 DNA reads TGCGCCAGCAGCCAAGAGACCACAAGGGTCGGGGAGCTGTTTTTT. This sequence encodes CASSQETTRVGELFF.

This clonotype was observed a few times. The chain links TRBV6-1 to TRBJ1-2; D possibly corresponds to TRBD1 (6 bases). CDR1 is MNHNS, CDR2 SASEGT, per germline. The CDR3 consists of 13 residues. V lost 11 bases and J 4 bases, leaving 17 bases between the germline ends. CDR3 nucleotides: TGTGCCGCAATCGGGGGGCGATTCTATGGCTACACCTTC. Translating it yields CAAIGGRFYGYTF.

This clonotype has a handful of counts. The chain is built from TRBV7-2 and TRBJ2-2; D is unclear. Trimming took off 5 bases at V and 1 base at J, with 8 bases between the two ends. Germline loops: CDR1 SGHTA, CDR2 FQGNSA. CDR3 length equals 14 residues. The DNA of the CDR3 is TGTGCCAGCAGCCCGGTGAGGAACACCGGGGAGCTGTTTTTT. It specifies CASSPVRNTGELFF. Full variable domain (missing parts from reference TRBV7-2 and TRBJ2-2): GAGVSQSPSNKVTEKGKDVELRCDPISGHTALYWYRQSLGQGLEFLIYFQGNSAPDKSGLPSDRFSAERTGGSVSTLTIQRTQQEDSAVYLCASSPVRNTGELFFGEGSRLTVL.

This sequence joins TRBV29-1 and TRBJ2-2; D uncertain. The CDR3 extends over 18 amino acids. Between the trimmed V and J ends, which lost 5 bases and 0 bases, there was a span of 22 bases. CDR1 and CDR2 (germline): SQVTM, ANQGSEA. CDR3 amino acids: CSVLPTPGWASNTGELFF. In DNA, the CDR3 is TGCAGCGTTCTCCCCACCCCCGGCTGGGCATCGAACACCGGGGAGCTGTTTTTT.